This T cell receptor beta chain was identified in a study of T cells in tuberculosis. Study findings and constraints: The TCR-beta difference was not significant; alpha differences partly reflected length.

As to this clone: Its antigen is undetermined.

Germline CDR1 and CDR2: MDHEN and SYDVKM. V lost 3 bases to trimming and J lost 1 base, with 8 bases between them. The CDR3 consists of 14 residues. At study entry, adolescents had tuberculin skin tests and IGRA screening. Sequencing used immunoSEQ multiplex PCR; TCRdb keeps in-frame clones, though not all of them. The data show roughly 41,000 clones, roughly 93% seen once. Sequenced input: PBMCs. The rearrangement links TRBV28 to TRBJ2-3; D might be TRBD2 (6 bases). The receptor's source is a donor aged 10-30 years with latent tuberculosis or without tuberculosis infection. Some clones in this sample may be carry-over from other donors' samples. CDR3 in amino acids: CASSLGGGTDTQYF. The CDR3 DNA reads TGTGCCAGCAGTTTGGGCGGGGGCACAGATACGCAGTATTTT.